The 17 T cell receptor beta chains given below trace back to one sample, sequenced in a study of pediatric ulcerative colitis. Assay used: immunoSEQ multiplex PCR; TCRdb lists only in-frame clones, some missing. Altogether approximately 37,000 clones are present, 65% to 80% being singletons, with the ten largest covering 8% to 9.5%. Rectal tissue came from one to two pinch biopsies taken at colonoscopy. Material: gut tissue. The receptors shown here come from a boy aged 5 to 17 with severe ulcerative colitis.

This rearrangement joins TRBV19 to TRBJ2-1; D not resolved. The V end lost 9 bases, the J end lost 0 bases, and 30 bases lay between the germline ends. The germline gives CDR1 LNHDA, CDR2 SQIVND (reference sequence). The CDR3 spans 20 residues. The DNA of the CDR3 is TGTGCCAGCACCCGTTTCGGGTGGCAACCCCGAGCCAGCTCCTACAATGAGCAGTTCTTC. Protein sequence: CASTRFGWQPRASSYNEQFF.

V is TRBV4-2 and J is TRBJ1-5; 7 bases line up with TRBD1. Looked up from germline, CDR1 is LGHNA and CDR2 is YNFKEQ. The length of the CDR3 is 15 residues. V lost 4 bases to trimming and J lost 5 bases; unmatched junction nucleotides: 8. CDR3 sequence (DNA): TGTGCCAGCAGCCCGTCCGGGACAGTTGATCAGCCCCAGCATTTT. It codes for CASSPSGTVDQPQHF.

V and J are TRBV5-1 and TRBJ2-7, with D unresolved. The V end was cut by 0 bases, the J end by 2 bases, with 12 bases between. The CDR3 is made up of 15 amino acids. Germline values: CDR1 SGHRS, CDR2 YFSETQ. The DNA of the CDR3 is TGCGCCAGCAGCTTGGCCAGTGGGCCCACCTACGAGCAGTACTTC. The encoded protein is CASSLASGPTYEQYF.

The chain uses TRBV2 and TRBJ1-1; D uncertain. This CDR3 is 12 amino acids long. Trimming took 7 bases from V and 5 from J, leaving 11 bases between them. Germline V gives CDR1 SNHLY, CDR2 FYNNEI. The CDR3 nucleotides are TGTGCCAGCAAGCCAGAGAGTACTGAAGCTTTCTTT. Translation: CASKPESTEAFF.

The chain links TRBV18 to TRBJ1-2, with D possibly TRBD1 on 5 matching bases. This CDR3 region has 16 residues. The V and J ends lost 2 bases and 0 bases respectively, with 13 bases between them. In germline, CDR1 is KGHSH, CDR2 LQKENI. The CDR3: CASSPFRDGTNYGYTF. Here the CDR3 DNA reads TGTGCCAGCTCACCATTCAGGGATGGTACTAACTATGGCTACACCTTC.

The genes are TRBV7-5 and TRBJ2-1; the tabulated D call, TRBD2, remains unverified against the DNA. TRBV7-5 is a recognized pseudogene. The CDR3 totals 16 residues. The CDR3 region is CVRSSPLAGLYNEQFF. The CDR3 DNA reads TGTGTCAGAAGCTCCCCCTTGGCGGGGCTATACAATGAGCAGTTCTTC.

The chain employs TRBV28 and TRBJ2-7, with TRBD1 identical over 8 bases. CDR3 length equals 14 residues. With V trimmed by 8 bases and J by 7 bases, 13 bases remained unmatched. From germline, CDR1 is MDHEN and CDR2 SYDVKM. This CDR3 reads CASGSQGASGEQYF. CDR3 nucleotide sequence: TGTGCCAGCGGAAGCCAGGGGGCATCCGGTGAGCAGTACTTC.

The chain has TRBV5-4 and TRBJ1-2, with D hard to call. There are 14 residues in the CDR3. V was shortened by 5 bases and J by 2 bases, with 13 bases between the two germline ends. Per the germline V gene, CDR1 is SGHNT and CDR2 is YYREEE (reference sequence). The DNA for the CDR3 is TGTGCCAGCAGTACCCTGGGAGGGAACTATGGCTACACCTTC. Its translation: CASSTLGGNYGYTF.

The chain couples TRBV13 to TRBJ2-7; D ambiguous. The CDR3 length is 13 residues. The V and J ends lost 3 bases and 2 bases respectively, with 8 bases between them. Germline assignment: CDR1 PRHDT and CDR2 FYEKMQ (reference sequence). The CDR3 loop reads CASSLGLTYEQYF. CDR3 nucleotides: TGTGCCAGCAGCTTGGGTTTGACCTACGAGCAGTACTTC.

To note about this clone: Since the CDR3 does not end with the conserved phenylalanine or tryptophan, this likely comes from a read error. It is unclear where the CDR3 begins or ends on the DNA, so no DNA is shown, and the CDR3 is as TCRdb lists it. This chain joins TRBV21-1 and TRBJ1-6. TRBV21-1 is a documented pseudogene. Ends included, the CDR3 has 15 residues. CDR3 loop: CASSTSDLGGSPLHL.

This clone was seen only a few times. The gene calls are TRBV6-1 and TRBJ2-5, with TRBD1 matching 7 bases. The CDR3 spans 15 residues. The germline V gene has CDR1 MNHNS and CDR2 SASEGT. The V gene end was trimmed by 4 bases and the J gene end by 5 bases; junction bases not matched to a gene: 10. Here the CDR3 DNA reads TGTGCCAGCAGTGGTGGACAGGTTGAGACGGAGACCCAGTACTTC. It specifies CASSGGQVETETQYF.

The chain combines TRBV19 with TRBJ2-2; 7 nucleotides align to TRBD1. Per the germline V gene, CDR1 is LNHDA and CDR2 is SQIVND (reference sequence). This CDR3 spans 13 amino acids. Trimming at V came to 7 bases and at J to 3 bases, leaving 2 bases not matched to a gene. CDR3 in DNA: TGTGCCAGTATGACAGGGTACACCGGGGAGCTGTTTTTT. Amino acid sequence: CASMTGYTGELFF.

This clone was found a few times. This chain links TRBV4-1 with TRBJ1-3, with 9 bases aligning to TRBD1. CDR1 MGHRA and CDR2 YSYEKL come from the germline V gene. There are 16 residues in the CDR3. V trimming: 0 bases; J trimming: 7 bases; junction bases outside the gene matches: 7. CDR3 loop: CASSQDPGQGRNTIYF. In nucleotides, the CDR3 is TGCGCCAGCAGCCAAGATCCGGGACAGGGAAGGAACACCATATATTTT.

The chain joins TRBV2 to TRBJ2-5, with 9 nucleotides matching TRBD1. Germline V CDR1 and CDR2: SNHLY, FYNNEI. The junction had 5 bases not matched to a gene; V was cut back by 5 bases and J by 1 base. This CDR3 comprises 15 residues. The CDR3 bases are TGTGCCAGCAGTCAATTGACAGGGGGCCAAGAGACCCAGTACTTC. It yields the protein CASSQLTGGQETQYF. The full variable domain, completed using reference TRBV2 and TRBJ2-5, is EPEVTQTPSHQVTQMGQEVILRCVPISNHLYFYWYRQILGQKVEFLVSFYNNEISEKSEIFDDQFSVERPDGSNFTLKIRSTKLEDSAMYFCASSQLTGGQETQYFGPGTRLLVL.

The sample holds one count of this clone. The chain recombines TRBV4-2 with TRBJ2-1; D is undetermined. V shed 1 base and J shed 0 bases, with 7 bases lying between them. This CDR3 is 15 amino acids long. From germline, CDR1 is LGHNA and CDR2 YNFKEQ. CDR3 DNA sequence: TGTGCCAGCAGCCAAGGCGTCCTCTCCTACAATGAGCAGTTCTTC. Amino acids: CASSQGVLSYNEQFF.

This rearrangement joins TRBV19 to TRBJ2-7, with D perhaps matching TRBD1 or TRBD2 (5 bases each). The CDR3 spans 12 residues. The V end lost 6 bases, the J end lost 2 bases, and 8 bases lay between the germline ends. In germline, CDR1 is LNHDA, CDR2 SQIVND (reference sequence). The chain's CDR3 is CASSQGPYEQYF. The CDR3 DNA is TGTGCCAGTAGCCAGGGACCCTACGAGCAGTACTTC.

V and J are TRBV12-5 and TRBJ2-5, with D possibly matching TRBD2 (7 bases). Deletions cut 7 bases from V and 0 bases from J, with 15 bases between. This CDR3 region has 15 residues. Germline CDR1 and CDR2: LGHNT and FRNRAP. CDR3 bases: TGTGCTAGTGCGGGGGGCCTGGGGAACCAAGAGACCCAGTACTTC. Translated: CASAGGLGNQETQYF.